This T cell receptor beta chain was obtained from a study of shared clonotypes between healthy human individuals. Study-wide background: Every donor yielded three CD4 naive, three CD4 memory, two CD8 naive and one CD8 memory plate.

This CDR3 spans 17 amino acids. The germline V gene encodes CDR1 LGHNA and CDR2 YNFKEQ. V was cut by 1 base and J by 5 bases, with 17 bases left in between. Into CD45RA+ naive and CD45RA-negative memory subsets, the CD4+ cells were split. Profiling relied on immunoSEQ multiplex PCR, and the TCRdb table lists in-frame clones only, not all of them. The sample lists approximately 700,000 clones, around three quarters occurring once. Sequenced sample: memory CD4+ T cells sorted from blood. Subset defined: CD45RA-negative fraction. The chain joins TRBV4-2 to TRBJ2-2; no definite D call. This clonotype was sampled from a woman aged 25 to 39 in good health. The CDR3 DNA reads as TGTGCCAGCAGCCAAGCCCCTGCCGAAACCCCTACCGGGGAGCTGTTTTTT. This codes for CASSQAPAETPTGELFF.